These T cell receptor beta chains were read from a single sample in a study of graft-versus-host responses after intestinal transplantation. Clones were sequenced by immunoSEQ multiplex PCR, and TCRdb holds only the in-frame ones, with some missing. The table has tens of thousands of clones, under 95% seen once. The material was PBMCs, obtained around 320 days after intestinal transplant. These receptors were collected from a human patient who received an intestinal transplant, so some T cells may come from the graft donor. The CDR3 runs from the conserved cysteine through the conserved F or W. D genes are given only for firm matches. Part of the rows lack a size; the others show once, few, many or a class for expanded clones.

TRBD2,TRBJ2-7,.,TRBV28,CASSPASLAGYEQYF,TGTGCCAGCAGTCCCGCCTCTCTAGCGGGATACGAGCAGTACTTC
.,TRBJ2-5,.,TRBV6-5,CASSSEGGGLRWTQYF,TGTGCCAGCAGTTCGGAGGGAGGGGGACTAAGATGGACCCAGTACTTC
TRBD2,TRBJ2-1,once,TRBV9,CASSVGGTGLAGAGEQFF,TGTGCCAGCAGCGTAGGAGGAACGGGACTAGCGGGAGCTGGTGAGCAGTTCTTC
TRBD1,TRBJ2-7,.,TRBV6-5,CASSTGDRSPYEQYF,TGTGCCAGCAGTACGGGGGACAGGAGCCCCTACGAGCAGTACTTC
TRBD1,TRBJ2-7,once,TRBV7-9,CASSLAQGVEQYF,TGTGCCAGCAGCTTAGCGCAGGGGGTAGAGCAGTACTTC
TRBD1,TRBJ1-1,.,TRBV6-5,CASRPLDRDRTEAFF,TGTGCCAGCAGACCCCTAGACAGGGATCGGACTGAAGCTTTCTTT
.,TRBJ2-7,.,TRBV2,CASRFLLTGYEQYF,TGTGCCAGCAGATTCTTATTGACAGGATACGAGCAGTACTTC
TRBD1,TRBJ2-1,.,TRBV19,CASSLTADRALKGAYNEQFF,TGTGCCAGTAGCCTCACTGCCGACAGGGCCCTAAAAGGGGCCTACAATGAGCAGTTCTTC
.,TRBJ1-4,.,TRBV6-1,CASSERDPRAINEKLFF,TGTGCCAGCAGTGAACGGGACCCCAGGGCTATTAATGAAAAACTGTTTTTT
TRBD2,TRBJ2-1,.,TRBV25-1,CASSTLAGGSYNEQFF,TGTGCCAGCAGTACACTAGCGGGGGGCTCCTACAATGAGCAGTTCTTC
TRBD2,TRBJ2-2,.,TRBV2,CASSEERGFGELFF,TGTGCCAGCAGTGAGGAGCGGGGATTTGGGGAGCTGTTTTTT
.,TRBJ2-3,.,TRBV16,CASSQSGPDTQYF,TGTGCCAGCAGCCAATCAGGGCCAGATACGCAGTATTTT
TRBD1,TRBJ1-1,.,TRBV25-1,CASSEWAGTDPPAFF,TGTGCCAGCAGTGAATGGGCCGGGACAGACCCCCCAGCTTTCTTT
.,TRBJ1-4,.,TRBV4-1,CASDLGFGEKLFF,TGCGCCAGCGATTTGGGTTTCGGTGAAAAACTGTTTTTT
TRBD1,TRBJ2-5,.,TRBV18,CASSPGGRGQETQYF,TGTGCCAGCTCACCAGGCGGCAGGGGGCAAGAGACCCAGTACTTC
.,TRBJ2-1,.,TRBV2,CASSEALSLRARNEQFF,TGTGCCAGCAGTGAAGCGCTTAGCTTGAGGGCCCGCAATGAGCAGTTCTTC
TRBD2,TRBJ2-4,.,TRBV28,CASSLTSGLNIQYF,TGTGCCAGCAGTTTAACTAGCGGCTTAAACATTCAGTACTTC
.,TRBJ1-4,.,TRBV18,CASSPRGATNEKLFF,TGTGCCAGCTCACCACGGGGTGCAACTAATGAAAAACTGTTTTTT
TRBD1,TRBJ1-2,once,TRBV7-8,CASSFAGTGSGYTF,TGTGCCAGCAGCTTTGCCGGGACAGGGTCGGGCTACACCTTC
.,TRBJ2-7,.,TRBV6-5,CASSTGYEQYF,TGTGCCAGCAGTACAGGATACGAGCAGTACTTC
.,TRBJ2-2,.,TRBV29-1,CSVGGNRNTGELFF,TGCAGCGTTGGGGGGAACAGAAACACCGGGGAGCTGTTTTTT
.,TRBJ1-1,.,TRBV7-3,CASSLSQGSPPVTEAFF,TGTGCCAGCAGCTTATCCCAGGGGAGCCCCCCCGTCACTGAAGCTTTCTTT
TRBD1,TRBJ1-2,.,TRBV5-1,CASSYPRTGFYGYTF,TGCGCCAGCAGCTATCCCAGGACAGGTTTCTATGGCTACACCTTC
.,TRBJ1-2,.,TRBV5-4,CASSLQVPSNYGYTF,TGTGCCAGCAGCTTACAGGTTCCGTCTAACTATGGCTACACCTTC
TRBD1,TRBJ1-3,.,TRBV6-5,CASSFNPGQAADTIYF,TGTGCCAGCAGTTTCAATCCGGGACAGGCGGCGGACACCATATATTTT
TRBD2,TRBJ2-3,once,TRBV30,CAWTARGSGRTDTQYF,TGTGCCTGGACTGCCCGGGGTAGCGGGAGGACAGATACGCAGTATTTT
.,TRBJ2-3,.,TRBV4-1,CASSQALSTDTQYF,TGCGCCAGCAGCCAAGCACTAAGCACAGATACGCAGTATTTT
.,TRBJ2-1,.,TRBV12-5,CASGLVRGGEQFF,TGTGCTAGTGGTTTGGTACGGGGAGGTGAGCAGTTCTTC
.,TRBJ2-7,.,TRBV6-1,CASSFRGVGEQYF,TGTGCCAGCAGTTTTCGAGGTGTAGGTGAGCAGTACTTC
.,TRBJ1-2,.,TRBV7-3,CASSQSGEHYGYTF,TGTGCCAGCAGTCAAAGTGGGGAGCACTATGGCTACACCTTC
.,TRBJ1-3,.,TRBV2,CASSEETGNTIYF,TGTGCCAGCAGCGAGGAAACTGGAAACACCATATATTTT
TRBD1,TRBJ2-7,once,TRBV6-1,CASSALSGGSYEQYF,TGTGCCAGCAGTGCCCTTTCAGGGGGTTCCTACGAGCAGTACTTC
.,TRBJ1-2,.,TRBV28,CASSTLQARTNYGYTF,TGTGCCAGCAGCACTCTACAAGCCCGCACTAACTATGGCTACACCTTC
.,TRBJ2-2,.,TRBV18,CASSRVWAGELFF,TGTGCCAGCTCACGAGTTTGGGCCGGGGAGCTGTTTTTT
.,TRBJ1-2,.,TRBV29-1,CSVDDGSYGYTF,TGCAGCGTTGACGACGGCAGCTATGGCTACACCTTC
TRBD2,TRBJ2-7,.,TRBV4-1,CASSQELAGGEQYF,TGCGCCAGCAGCCAAGAACTAGCGGGAGGCGAGCAGTACTTC
.,TRBJ2-7,.,TRBV6-6,CASRSPGYYEQYF,TGTGCCAGCAGGTCCCCGGGTTACTACGAGCAGTACTTC
.,TRBJ1-1,.,TRBV6-5,CASRPTRGRNTEAFF,TGTGCCAGCAGACCGACTCGAGGACGGAACACTGAAGCTTTCTTT
.,TRBJ1-2,.,TRBV4-1,CASSQEVIGLSRAYGYTF,TGCGCCAGCAGCCAAGAGGTCATTGGACTCTCAAGGGCTTATGGCTACACCTTC
.,TRBJ2-7,.,TRBV6-8,CASKGNPRLPYEQYF,TGTGCCAGCAAGGGGAACCCCCGCCTACCCTACGAGCAGTACTTC
.,TRBJ2-2,.,TRBV4-1,CASSQEGRITGELFF,TGCGCCAGCAGCCAAGAGGGACGTATCACCGGGGAGCTGTTTTTT
TRBD2,TRBJ2-7,.,TRBV18,CASSRGGAYEQYF,TGTGCCAGCTCGCGCGGGGGGGCTTACGAGCAGTACTTC
.,TRBJ1-5,.,TRBV6-5,CASSYSGRNQPQHF,TGTGCCAGCAGTTACTCAGGGCGCAATCAGCCCCAGCATTTT